The source of this TCR beta chain is a study of blood T cell repertoires in COVID-19. Donors in Cohort 3 who had recovered were those with two negative PCRs, healthcare professional clearance, or resolution of their symptoms. CDR3 length equals 14 residues. Looked up from germline, CDR1 is SGHRS and CDR2 is YFSETQ. The junction had 3 bases not matched to a gene; V was cut back by 3 bases and J by 2 bases. This clone has just one count. Produced via immunoSEQ multiplex PCR; TCRdb's table is partial and in-frame only. The data show about 400,000 clones, more than 85% seen once. Sequenced input: PBMCs or T cells enriched from blood (not recorded which). The chain is built from TRBV5-1 and TRBJ2-7; 9 bases agree with TRBD2. The TCR comes from a woman aged 25-40 years who had recovered from COVID-19. The CDR3 DNA is TGCGCCAGCAGCTACGCGGGAGGGCCCTACGAGCAGTACTTC. Protein: CASSYAGGPYEQYF.